This T cell receptor (beta chain) was recovered during a study of response to subunit inactivated influenza vaccine (dated by TCRdb to 2017 to 2018). At the level of the whole study: Deep quantitative T cell receptor repertoire profiling was used in the study to track responses to a trivalent subunit inactivated influenza vaccine.

Spanning cysteine to phenylalanine, the CDR3 consists of 15 amino acids. The only DNA kept is the CDR3, 45 bases in frame from the first base. V loses 1 base of germline sequence and J loses 4 bases, and the interval between the two ends is 11 bases. Reading the germline V gene gives CDR1 SGDLS and CDR2 YYNGEE. The protocol used for the library was RT-PCR. The data were produced on an Illumina HiSeq 2500. The public sequencing data were trimmed at Q25 with fastp and processed into clonotypes with MiXCR by TCRdb, which kept only in-frame beta chains. CDR3 protein sequences are deduplicated, and each keeps its most common genes and DNA. The table for this sample lists around 760,000 distinct CDR3 sequences; roughly 14% of them were counted only once. 5.5% to 7% of the sample comes from the top ten. This clonotype was seen a handful of times. It has no known antigen specificity. The sample holds no much larger clone one base away, and base qualities are not on file.

Points the paper makes about the study in general: The authors proposed that each seasonal influenza vaccination may bring in only a limited number of new T cells.

The chain was built from TRBV9 and TRBJ2-2; too little of a D gene remains to name it. The sequencing used PBMCs from blood, collected approximately 15 days before vaccination. This TCR was sampled from a man aged 45-65 years who received an inactivated influenza vaccine. Donor details come from another sample of the same person, matched by shared clones. At the DNA level, the sequence is TGTGCCAGCAGCGTAACCATGCCCGGCACCGGGGAGCTGTTTTTT. Protein translation: CASSVTMPGTGELFF.